The present TCR beta chain was sequenced within a study of human T cells and chemical hapten exposure. TCRdb reprocessed the RACE reads with MiXCR, giving one entry per CDR3 protein. The repertoire has about 73,000 distinct CDR3 sequences, 8.5% of them found once; the top ten carry about 3%. Time point of the sample: patch test 2, 6 weeks after DPC sensitization. Treatment noted: therapeutic diphenylcyclopropenone sensitization with weekly scalp DPC. V was cut by 7 bases and J by 4 bases, with 13 bases left in between. Germline CDR1 and CDR2: SQVTM and ANQGSEA. The CDR3 is 12 residues long. This clonotype has only one observation. A clone one base away is much larger, so this may be a read error.

The chain is built from TRBV29-1 and TRBJ1-1; D gene ambiguous. Sequenced here: whole blood, sampled in connection with sensitization to the hapten diphenylcyclopropenone (DPC). This TCR came from a woman between 50 and 59 years old with alopecia areata. Some clones in this sample may be carry-over from other donors' samples. In nucleotides, the CDR3 is TGCAGCGGTAGTGAGGGCGGCACTGAAGCTTTCTTT. Amino acid sequence: CSGSEGGTEAFF.